The 29 T cell receptor beta chains presented below share a single source sample, sequenced in a study of tumor-infiltrating lymphocytes in primary liver carcinoma. cDNA specific to TCR beta was made from 500 ng of total RNA, with a constant-region primer employed for priming. What produced the TCR beta libraries was three nested multiplex PCR rounds using slightly modified ARM-PCR. Two initial PCR rounds of 10 to 11 cycles each paired TRBV1-TRBV30 forward primers with a C-beta reverse primer. MiXCR was run by TCRdb on the multiplex PCR reads, yielding one entry per CDR3 protein. The table records about 180,000 distinct CDR3 sequences, over 50% of them present only once. The authors took blood RNA from unsorted whole blood and also extracted germline DNA. Material for sequencing was peripheral blood. The receptors were sampled from a man aged 40-55 years with primary liver carcinoma and hepatitis B virus infection.

V usage is TRBV29-1 and J usage is TRBJ2-3; D possibly corresponds to TRBD1 (6 bases). The germline V and J ends were trimmed by 3 bases and 5 bases, with 9 bases remaining between them. This CDR3 contains 12 residues. Germline loops: CDR1 SQVTM, CDR2 ANQGSEA. The CDR3 sequence: CSVDRGRDTQYF. CDR3 nucleotides: TGCAGCGTTGATAGGGGGAGAGATACGCAGTATTTT.

About this clonotype: With a much larger clone just one base away, this may be a read error. This sequence joins TRBV29-1 and TRBJ2-3; D may be TRBD2 (6 bases). Looked up from germline, CDR1 is SQVTM and CDR2 is ANQGSEA. This CDR3 has 13 amino acids. The CDR3 reads CSVLEEGLDTKYF. CDR3 DNA sequence: TGCAGCGTTCTAGAGGAGGGATTGGATACGAAGTATTTT.

This sequence joins TRBV12-3 or TRBV12-4 and TRBJ1-5; 9 nucleotides align to TRBD1. The CDR3 has 18 residues. The V and J ends lost 3 bases and 2 bases, in that order; junction bases with no gene match: 11. CDR3 in amino acids: CASSFDRGVGIGNQPQHF. CDR3 bases: TGTGCCAGCAGTTTCGACAGGGGGGTTGGGATTGGCAATCAGCCCCAGCATTTT.

This chain joins TRBV6-5 and TRBJ2-1; perhaps TRBD2 as D (7 bases). V was shortened by 10 bases and J by 5 bases, with 18 bases between the two germline ends. The CDR3 contains 14 residues. CDR1 MNHEY and CDR2 SVGAGI come from the germline V gene. The CDR3 protein is CATRGSRGDNEQFF. The CDR3 DNA sequence: TGTGCCACTAGGGGGTCCCGGGGGGACAATGAGCAGTTCTTC.

The chain employs TRBV7-9 and TRBJ2-7; tentative D call: TRBD2 (6 bases). The CDR3 contains 14 residues. CDR1 SEHNR and CDR2 FQNEAQ come from the germline V gene (reference sequence). Trimming stripped 5 bases from V and 5 bases from J, with 16 bases between. CDR3: CASSLGTGWDEQYF. For the CDR3, the DNA is TGTGCCAGCAGCCTTGGGACTGGTTGGGACGAGCAGTACTTC.

The count of this clonotype is one. The missing conserved phenylalanine or tryptophan at the end of this CDR3 makes a read error likely. V gene TRBV11-2 combines with J gene TRBJ1-6; weak D call: TRBD1 (5 bases). CDR1 is SGHAT and CDR2 is FQNNGV in the germline V gene. CDR3 length: 18 amino acids. The CDR3 nucleotides are TGTGCCAGCAGCTTATCGGGGGGGACCTTGGACTATAATTCGCCCCTCCACCTT. Translating gives CASSLSGGTLDYNSPLHL.

The chain uses TRBV7-9 and TRBJ2-1, with TRBD1 identical over 7 bases. The V gene end was trimmed by 1 base and the J gene end by 12 bases; junction bases not matched to a gene: 6. CDR1 SEHNR and CDR2 FQNEAQ come from the germline V gene (reference sequence). The CDR3 is 13 amino acids. The CDR3 bases are TGTGCCAGCAGCTTAGGCGCCGGGACAGCGCAGTTCTTC. Amino acid sequence: CASSLGAGTAQFF.

A word on this clonotype: Sequence at one end of the junction differs from germline and may be a read error. The chain combines TRBV7-8 with TRBJ2-1; possibly TRBD2 for D (6 bases). Germline CDR1 reads SGHVS; CDR2 reads FQNEAQ. This CDR3 has 17 amino acids. CDR3 sequence reads: CTSSLWLGDGGHNEQFF. The CDR3 DNA reads as TGTACCAGCAGCTTATGGCTAGGGGACGGGGGACACAATGAGCAGTTCTTC.

This clonotype appeared a few times. The CDR3 sequence is CASSALTSYEQYF. The CDR3 DNA sequence: TGTGCCAGCAGCGCCCTAACGTCCTACGAGCAGTACTTC. The J gene is TRBJ2-7, the V gene TRBV21-1; TRBD2 was called by the table and not checked on the DNA. TRBV21-1 is described as a pseudogene. This CDR3 contains 13 residues.

This chain connects TRBV11-2 to TRBJ2-2; unclear D gene. V was pared by 0 bases and J by 6 bases, with 14 bases between. In germline, CDR1 is SGHAT, CDR2 FQNNGV. This CDR3 has 16 amino acids. CDR3 DNA sequence: TGTGCCAGCAGCTTAGAACCGACATGGATCGCCGGGGAGCTGTTTTTT. This gives the protein CASSLEPTWIAGELFF.

V usage is TRBV10-3 and J usage is TRBJ2-1, with 8 bases lining up with TRBD2. The CDR3 has 12 residues. Germline assignment: CDR1 ENHRY and CDR2 SYGVKD. Germline trimming cut 9 bases from V and 9 bases from J; bases unmatched to any gene: 7. The CDR3 loop reads CAIRLANGEQFF. Written as DNA, the CDR3 is TGTGCCATTAGACTAGCGAATGGTGAGCAGTTCTTC.

Written as DNA, the CDR3 is TGTGCCAGCGGGGACATACAGAGTCAGCCCCAGCATTTT. Its protein product is CASGDIQSQPQHF. This chain uses TRBV6-2 or TRBV6-3 with TRBJ1-5; the D gene is possibly TRBD1 (6 bases). This CDR3 has 13 residues. From germline, CDR1 is MNHEY and CDR2 SVGEGT. V lost 8 bases and J lost 6, with 14 bases in between.

As regards this clonotype: A much larger clone differs from this one at a single base, so this may be a read error. V and J are TRBV11-3 and TRBJ2-1, with a possible D match to TRBD1 (6 bases). This CDR3 has 14 amino acids. Germline-derived CDR1 and CDR2 are SGHNT and YENEEA. This chain's CDR3 is CACSLGASSNEQFF. The CDR3 DNA sequence: TGTGCCTGCAGCTTGGGGGCGAGTTCCAATGAGCAGTTCTTC. Drawing the rest from reference TRBV11-3 and TRBJ2-1, the complete variable domain is EAGVVQSPRYKIIEKKQPVAFWCNPISGHNTLYWYLQNLGQGPELLIRYENEEAVDDSQLPKDRFSAERLKGVDSTLKIQPAELGDSAVYLCACSLGASSNEQFFGPGTRLTVL.

This clonotype was counted many times. V and J are TRBV6-5 and TRBJ2-7, with a tentative D call TRBD1 (6 bases). Trimming stripped 5 bases from V and 5 bases from J, with 10 bases between. The CDR3 is made up of 12 amino acids. Germline-derived CDR1 and CDR2 are MNHEY and SVGAGI. The CDR3 reads CASSQGPDEQYF. In DNA, the CDR3 is TGTGCCAGCAGTCAGGGGCCCGACGAGCAGTACTTC.

The genes are TRBV6-5 and TRBJ2-7, with unresolved D. Trimming cost V 7 bases and J 2 bases, with 12 bases left between them. The CDR3 is made up of 13 amino acids. The germline V gene encodes CDR1 MNHEY and CDR2 SVGAGI. In DNA, the CDR3 is TGTGCCAGCAAACTCGAGCCCACCTACGAGCAGTACTTC. Amino acid sequence: CASKLEPTYEQYF.

This clonotype was seen more than once but under ten times. The chain is built from TRBV6-5 and TRBJ2-2; D remains ambiguous. CDR1 MNHEY and CDR2 SVGAGI come from the germline V gene. The V and J ends lost 5 bases and 8 bases respectively, with 6 bases between them. CDR3 size: 11 residues. The CDR3 nucleotides are TGTGCCAGCAGTAGTTCGGGGGAGCTGTTTTTT. Translating it yields CASSSSGELFF.

This chain connects TRBV6-1 to TRBJ1-5, with 8 bases identical to TRBD1. CDR1 is MNHNS, CDR2 SASEGT, per germline. Losses at the gene ends were 7 bases for V and 7 bases for J; bases not matched to a gene: 12. The CDR3 runs 15 residues. CDR3 amino acids: CASTSGQGAMQPQHF. CDR3 DNA sequence: TGTGCCAGCACCTCAGGACAGGGAGCTATGCAGCCCCAGCATTTT.

This chain links TRBV11-2 with TRBJ2-7; TRBD1 matches 9 bases. CDR3 size: 15 residues. From germline, CDR1 is SGHAT and CDR2 FQNNGV. With V trimmed by 6 bases and J by 0 bases, 6 bases remained unmatched. The CDR3 coding sequence is TGTGCCAGCAGGTCAACAGGGGGCAACTCCTACGAGCAGTACTTC. It encodes CASRSTGGNSYEQYF.

Note on this clonotype: A much bigger clone sits one base away, suggesting this may be a read error. This chain joins TRBV29-1 and TRBJ2-1; 8 positions agree with TRBD2. With V trimmed by 7 bases and J by 0 bases, 17 bases remained unmatched. The CDR3 contains 18 residues. Germline V CDR1 and CDR2: SQVTM, ANQGSEA. The CDR3 reads CSGTRQNLAGPSYNEQFF. The DNA of the CDR3 is TGCAGCGGAACTCGACAGAATTTAGCGGGACCCTCCTACAATGAGCAGTTCTTC.

The V call is TRBV15, the J call TRBJ1-4; weak D call: TRBD1 (6 bases). V lost 0 bases to trimming and J lost 7 bases, with 18 bases between them. Looked up from germline, CDR1 is LNHNV and CDR2 is YYDKDF (reference sequence). This CDR3 is 17 amino acids long. Written as DNA, the CDR3 is TGTGCCACCAGCAGAGATAGGGGGTCTGGGGCCGGTGAAAAACTGTTTTTT. Translation gives CATSRDRGSGAGEKLFF. The variable domain in full, completed from reference TRBV15 and TRBJ1-4, reads DAMVIQNPRYQVTQFGKPVTLSCSQTLNHNVMYWYQQKSSQAPKLLFHYYDKDFNNEADTPDNFQSRRPNTSFCFLDIRSPGLGDTAMYLCATSRDRGSGAGEKLFFGSGTQLSVL.

About this clonotype itself: At one boundary the junction diverges from the germline segment, which might be a read error. The gene calls are TRBV28 and TRBJ1-2; no definite D call. CDR3 size: 15 residues. Germline-derived CDR1 and CDR2 are MDHEN and SYDVKM. The CDR3 sequence: CVSSFMRRTDYGYTF. The DNA of the CDR3 is TGTGTCAGCAGTTTTATGCGGAGGACCGACTATGGCTACACCTTC.

The genes are TRBV6-2 or TRBV6-3 and TRBJ2-1, with D perhaps given as TRBD1 or TRBD2 (5 bases each). This CDR3 has 16 amino acids. Germline V gene lookup returns CDR1 MNHEY and CDR2 SVGEGT. V was cut by 0 bases and J by 2 bases, with 11 bases left in between. CDR3 amino acids: CASSYSTRGPYNEQFF. CDR3 sequence (DNA): TGTGCCAGCAGTTACTCGACGAGGGGCCCCTACAATGAGCAGTTCTTC.

This chain uses TRBV29-1 with TRBJ2-7; D ambiguous. The CDR3 extends over 13 amino acids. The V and J ends lost 4 bases and 2 bases respectively, with 12 bases between them. Germline values: CDR1 SQVTM, CDR2 ANQGSEA. CDR3: CSVGGSIPYEQYF. The CDR3 bases are TGCAGCGTTGGAGGCTCCATTCCCTACGAGCAGTACTTC.

This clonotype has only a few counts. This chain uses TRBV12-3 or TRBV12-4 with TRBJ2-7, with 9 bases that match TRBD1. The V segment lost 5 bases and the J segment 7 bases; nucleotides outside the gene matches: 9. The CDR3 is 14 amino acids. The CDR3 spells CASSPRTGAGEQYF. The CDR3 DNA reads TGTGCCAGCAGTCCCCGGACAGGGGCGGGGGAGCAGTACTTC.

With respect to this clonotype: This may be a read error: a much more frequent sequence differs by one nucleotide. The rearrangement links TRBV11-2 to TRBJ1-4, with D uncertain. Looked up from germline, CDR1 is SGHAT and CDR2 is FQNNGV. The CDR3 extends over 16 amino acids. The V end was cut by 5 bases, the J end by 8 bases, with 21 bases between. The CDR3: CASSLGRADRREKLFF. The CDR3 DNA is TGTGCCAGCAGCCTAGGGAGGGCCGATCGGCGGGAAAAACTGTTTTTT.

Comments on this clonotype: No conserved phenylalanine or tryptophan ends this CDR3, so it is likely a read error. The gene calls are TRBV5-6 and TRBJ2-3, with 8 nucleotides matching TRBD2. The germline CDR1 and CDR2 sequences are SGHDT and YYEEEE. The CDR3 sequence is 15 residues long. The CDR3 region is CATSLAGGPTDTQYL. For the CDR3, the DNA is TGTGCCACCAGCTTGGCGGGAGGACCCACAGATACGCAGTATTTG.

CDR3 sequence: CSVEGAQGAGGYTF. CDR3 nucleotide sequence: TGCAGCGTTGAGGGGGCCCAGGGGGCGGGTGGCTACACCTTC. The chain combines TRBV29-1 with TRBJ1-2; 8 bases align to TRBD1. V was pared by 3 bases and J by 7 bases, with 10 bases of the junction left unmatched. The CDR3 is made up of 14 amino acids. Germline V lookup: CDR1 SQVTM, CDR2 ANQGSEA.

The genes are TRBV2 and TRBJ2-3, with TRBD2 identical over 7 bases. The CDR3 covers 14 residues. The J segment lost 3 bases and the V segment lost 7 bases, leaving 7 bases of the junction unmatched. Germline assignment: CDR1 SNHLY and CDR2 FYNNEI. CDR3 loop: CASKAGEGTDTQYF. For the CDR3, the DNA is TGTGCCAGCAAGGCGGGAGAGGGAACAGATACGCAGTATTTT.

This chain joins TRBV10-3 and TRBJ2-7; 13 bases are a match to TRBD2. The CDR3 sequence is 15 residues long. CDR1 and CDR2 from the germline V gene are ENHRY and SYGVKD. Trimming at V came to 6 bases and at J to 2 bases, leaving 4 bases not matched to a gene. DNA of the CDR3: TGTGCCATCAGGCAGACTAGCGGGAGGACCTACGAGCAGTACTTC. This encodes CAIRQTSGRTYEQYF.